This T cell receptor beta chain is drawn from a study of CXCR3-negative and CXCR3-positive naive CD8 T cells. The overall study: Overall TRB read output was 110 million to 150 million, and each library contained about 1.5 +/- 0.3 million reads. Whole-study findings and limits: Much lower diversity was found in memory CD8+ cells, while both naive subsets had comparably high diversity.

The length of the CDR3 is 13 residues. CDR1 and CDR2 from the germline V gene are LNHDA and SQIVND (reference sequence). 5' RACE with UMI labels generated the TRB cDNA libraries. Following a re-call of the 5' RACE reads, TCRdb has one entry per CDR3 protein and lacks DNA. The sample holds 150,000 or so distinct CDR3 sequences. A remark on this clonotype: Its antigen is still unknown.

A CD45RO-CCR7+CD27+CD95- profile was what naive CD8+ T cells displayed. Input material: naive CXCR3- CD8+ T cells from blood. Indicated subset: CD45RO-CCR7+CD27+CD95- naive CD8+ T cells lacking CXCR3 (TNR3-). The chain has TRBV19 and TRBJ2-5. The sequence was obtained from a human donor in good health. Some clones in this sample may be carry-over from other donors' samples. The CDR3 sequence: CASSIVGQETQYF.